This TCR beta chain was profiled in a study of T cell responses to AZD1222 COVID-19 vaccine. General study results and limits: Increased Spike-specific TCR breadth and depth were observed after two AZD1222 doses. Possibly, clonal diversity was underestimated; donors were largely white British and included more females.

Produced via immunoSEQ multiplex PCR; TCRdb's table is partial and in-frame only. This repertoire shows about 150,000 clones, roughly nine tenths found once; its top ten account for around 4.9%. With 5 bases removed from V and 6 bases from J, the gap between germline ends came to 8 bases. Germline-derived CDR1 and CDR2 are MDHEN and SYDVKM. CDR3 size: 12 residues. Regarding this clone: What it recognizes is unknown.

The V gene is TRBV28, the J gene TRBJ1-5, with D uncertain. The sequence was collected from an adult in good health. Here the sequenced sample was peripheral blood, taken on day 0 of AZD1222 vaccination. The CDR3 loop reads CASSDRGQPQHF. DNA of the CDR3: TGTGCCAGCAGTGATCGAGGTCAGCCCCAGCATTTT.